This entry is about one T cell receptor beta chain. The data are from a study of shared clonotypes between healthy human individuals. CDR3 length: 19 residues. CDR1 is WNHNN and CDR2 is SYGVQD in the germline V gene (reference sequence). Losses at the gene ends were 2 bases for V and 11 bases for J; bases not matched to a gene: 23. TCRdb's copy holds only in-frame clones and misses some; the assay was immunoSEQ multiplex PCR. The sample has roughly 640,000 clones, about 96% seen once. The TCR was taken from a woman under 40 in good health. The rearrangement joins TRBV10-1 to TRBJ2-2; 7 bases fit TRBD2. The sample taken for sequencing was naive CD4+ T cells sorted from blood. Documented subset: CD45RA+ positively selected. The CDR3 loop reads CASSERGGRGLFGSEELFF. As DNA, the CDR3 is TGCGCCAGCAGTGAGCGGGGCGGGAGAGGTTTATTTGGGTCGGAAGAGCTGTTTTTT.